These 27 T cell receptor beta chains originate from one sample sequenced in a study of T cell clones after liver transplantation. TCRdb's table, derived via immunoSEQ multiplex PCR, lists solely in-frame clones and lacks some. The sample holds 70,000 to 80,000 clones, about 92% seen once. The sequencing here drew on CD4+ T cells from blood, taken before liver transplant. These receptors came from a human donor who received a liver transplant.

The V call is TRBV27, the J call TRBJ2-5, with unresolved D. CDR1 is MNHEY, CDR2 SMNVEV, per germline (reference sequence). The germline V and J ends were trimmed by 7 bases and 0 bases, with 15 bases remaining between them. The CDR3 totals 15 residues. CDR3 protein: CASKNLLAYQETQYF. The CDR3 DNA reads TGTGCCAGCAAAAACCTACTGGCTTACCAAGAGACCCAGTACTTC.

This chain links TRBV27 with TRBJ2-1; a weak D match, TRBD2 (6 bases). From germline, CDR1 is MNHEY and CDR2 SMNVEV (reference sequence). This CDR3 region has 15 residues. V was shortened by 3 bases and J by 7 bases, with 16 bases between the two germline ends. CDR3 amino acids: CASSFFGVGGNEQFF. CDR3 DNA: TGTGCCAGCAGTTTCTTTGGTGTGGGAGGAAATGAGCAGTTCTTC.

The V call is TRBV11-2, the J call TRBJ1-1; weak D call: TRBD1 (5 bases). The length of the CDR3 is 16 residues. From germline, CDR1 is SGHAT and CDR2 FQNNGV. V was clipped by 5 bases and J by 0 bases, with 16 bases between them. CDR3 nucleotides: TGTGCCAGCAGCCAGCACGGGGCAGCAATGAACACTGAAGCTTTCTTT. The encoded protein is CASSQHGAAMNTEAFF. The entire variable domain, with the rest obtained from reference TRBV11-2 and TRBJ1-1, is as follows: EAGVAQSPRYKIIEKRQSVAFWCNPISGHATLYWYQQILGQGPKLLIQFQNNGVVDDSQLPKDRFSAERLKGVDSTLKIQPAKLEDSAVYLCASSQHGAAMNTEAFFGQGTRLTVV.

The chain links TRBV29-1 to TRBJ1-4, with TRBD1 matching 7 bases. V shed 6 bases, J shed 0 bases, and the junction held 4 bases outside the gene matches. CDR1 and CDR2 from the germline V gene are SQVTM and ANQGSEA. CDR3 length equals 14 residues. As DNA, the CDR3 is TGCAGCGTCGGGGACAGTGCAACTAATGAAAAACTGTTTTTT. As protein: CSVGDSATNEKLFF.

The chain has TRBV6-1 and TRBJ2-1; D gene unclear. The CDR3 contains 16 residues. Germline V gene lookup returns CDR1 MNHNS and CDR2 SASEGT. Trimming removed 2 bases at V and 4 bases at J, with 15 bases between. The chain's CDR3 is CASSENSGQEYNEQFF. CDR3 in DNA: TGTGCCAGCAGTGAAAATTCAGGCCAGGAGTACAATGAGCAGTTCTTC.

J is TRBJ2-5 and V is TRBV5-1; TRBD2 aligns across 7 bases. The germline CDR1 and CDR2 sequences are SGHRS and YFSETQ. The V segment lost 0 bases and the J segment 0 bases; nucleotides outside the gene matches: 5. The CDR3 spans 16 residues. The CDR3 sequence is CASSLGLAAYQETQYF. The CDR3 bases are TGCGCCAGCAGCTTGGGTCTAGCGGCCTACCAAGAGACCCAGTACTTC.

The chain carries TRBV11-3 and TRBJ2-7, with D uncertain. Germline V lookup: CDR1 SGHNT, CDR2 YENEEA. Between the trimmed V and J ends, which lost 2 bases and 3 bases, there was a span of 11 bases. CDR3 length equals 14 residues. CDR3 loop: CASSLNSLSYEQYF. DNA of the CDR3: TGTGCCAGCAGCTTAAACAGCTTGAGCTACGAGCAGTACTTC.

CDR3 bases: TGTGCCAGCAGCCCCCCGCCTAGCATCCCCGGGGAGCTGTTTTTT. Its translation is CASSPPPSIPGELFF. The V gene is TRBV7-9, the J gene TRBJ2-2; maybe TRBD2 (5 bases). Germline CDR1 SEHNR, CDR2 FQNEAQ (reference sequence). Trimming took 5 bases from V and 6 from J, leaving 16 bases between them. The CDR3 runs 15 residues.

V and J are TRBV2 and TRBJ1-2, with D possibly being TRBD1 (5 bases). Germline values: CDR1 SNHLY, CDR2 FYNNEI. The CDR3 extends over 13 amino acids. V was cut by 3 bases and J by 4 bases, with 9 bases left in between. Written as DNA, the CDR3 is TGTGCCAGCAGTGAGCCAGGGACCTATGGCTACACCTTC. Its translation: CASSEPGTYGYTF.

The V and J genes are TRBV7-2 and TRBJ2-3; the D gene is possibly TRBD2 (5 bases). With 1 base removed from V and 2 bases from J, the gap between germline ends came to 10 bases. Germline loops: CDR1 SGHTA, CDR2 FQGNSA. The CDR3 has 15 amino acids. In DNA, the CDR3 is TGTGCCAGCAGCTTAGTGGCGGGCCTCACAGATACGCAGTATTTT. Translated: CASSLVAGLTDTQYF.

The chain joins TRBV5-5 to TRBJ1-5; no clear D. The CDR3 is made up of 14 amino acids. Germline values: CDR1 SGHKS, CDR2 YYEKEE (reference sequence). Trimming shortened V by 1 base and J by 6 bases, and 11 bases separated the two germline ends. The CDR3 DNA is TGTGCCAGCAGCTTGAGTACCGCTGGTCAGCCCCAGCATTTT. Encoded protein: CASSLSTAGQPQHF.

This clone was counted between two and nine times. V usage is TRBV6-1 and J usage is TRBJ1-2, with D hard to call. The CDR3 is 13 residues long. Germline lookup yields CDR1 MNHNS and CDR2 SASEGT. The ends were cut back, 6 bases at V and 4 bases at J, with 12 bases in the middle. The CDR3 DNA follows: TGTGCCAGCAGCTTTGGGCCAGCCTATGGCTACACCTTC. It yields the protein CASSFGPAYGYTF.

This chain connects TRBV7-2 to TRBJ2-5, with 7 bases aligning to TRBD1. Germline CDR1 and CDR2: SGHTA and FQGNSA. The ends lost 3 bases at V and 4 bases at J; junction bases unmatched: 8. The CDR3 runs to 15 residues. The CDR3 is CASSFGQGVAETQYF. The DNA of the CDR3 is TGTGCCAGCAGCTTCGGGCAGGGGGTCGCAGAGACCCAGTACTTC.

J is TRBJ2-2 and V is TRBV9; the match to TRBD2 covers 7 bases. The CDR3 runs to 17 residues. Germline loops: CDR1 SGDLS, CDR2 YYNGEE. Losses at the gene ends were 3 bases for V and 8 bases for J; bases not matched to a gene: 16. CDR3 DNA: TGTGCCAGCAGCGCCCCCCCCACTAGCGACATCAAGGGGGAGCTGTTTTTT. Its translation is CASSAPPTSDIKGELFF.

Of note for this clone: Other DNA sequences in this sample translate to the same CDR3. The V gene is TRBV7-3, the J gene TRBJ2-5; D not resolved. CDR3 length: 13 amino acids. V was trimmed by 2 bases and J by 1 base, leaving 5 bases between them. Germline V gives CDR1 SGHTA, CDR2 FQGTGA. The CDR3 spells CASSLSGQETQYF. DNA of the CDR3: TGTGCCAGCAGCTTATCGGGCCAAGAGACCCAGTACTTC.

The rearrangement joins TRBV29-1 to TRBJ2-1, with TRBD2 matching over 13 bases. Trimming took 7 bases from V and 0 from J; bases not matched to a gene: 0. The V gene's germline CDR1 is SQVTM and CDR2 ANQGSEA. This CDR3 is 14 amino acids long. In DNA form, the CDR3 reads TGCAGCGGGACTAGCGGGAGCTCCTACAATGAGCAGTTCTTC. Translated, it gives CSGTSGSSYNEQFF.

CDR3 DNA: TGTGCCACCAGCAGAGGGGGACTAGATGTCTACAATGAGCAGTTCTTC. This sequence encodes CATSRGGLDVYNEQFF. This chain joins TRBV15 and TRBJ2-1, with 8 bases matching TRBD2. With 1 base clipped from V and 3 bases from J, the junction kept 5 bases outside the gene matches. There are 16 residues in the CDR3. Germline CDR1 reads LNHNV; CDR2 reads YYDKDF (reference sequence).

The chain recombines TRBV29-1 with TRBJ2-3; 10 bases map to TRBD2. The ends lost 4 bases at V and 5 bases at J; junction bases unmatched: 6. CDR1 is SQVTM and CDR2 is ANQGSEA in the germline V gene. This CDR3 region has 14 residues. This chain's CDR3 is CSVVASGRGDTQYF. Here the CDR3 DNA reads TGCAGCGTTGTGGCTAGCGGGAGAGGAGATACGCAGTATTTT.

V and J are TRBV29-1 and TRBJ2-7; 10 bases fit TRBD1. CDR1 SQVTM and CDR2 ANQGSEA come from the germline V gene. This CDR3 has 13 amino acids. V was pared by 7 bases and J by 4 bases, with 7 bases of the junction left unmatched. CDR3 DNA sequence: TGCAGCGCTGGGAGGGACAGGGGATACGAGCAGTACTTC. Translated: CSAGRDRGYEQYF.

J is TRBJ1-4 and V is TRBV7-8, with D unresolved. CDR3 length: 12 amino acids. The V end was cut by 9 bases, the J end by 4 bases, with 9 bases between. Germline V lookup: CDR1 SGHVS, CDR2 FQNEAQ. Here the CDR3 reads CASGVGNEKLFF. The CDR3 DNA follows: TGTGCCAGTGGGGTCGGTAATGAAAAACTGTTTTTT. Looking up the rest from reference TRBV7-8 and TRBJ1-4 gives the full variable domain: GAGVSQSPRYKVAKRGQDVALRCDPISGHVSLFWYQQALGQGPEFLTYFQNEAQLDKSGLPSDRFFAERPEGSVSTLKIQRTQQEDSAVYLCASGVGNEKLFFGSGTQLSVL.

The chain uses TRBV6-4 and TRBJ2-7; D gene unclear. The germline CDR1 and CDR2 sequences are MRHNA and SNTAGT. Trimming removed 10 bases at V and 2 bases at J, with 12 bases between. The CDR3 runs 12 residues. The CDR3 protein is CATVRSPYEQYF. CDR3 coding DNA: TGTGCCACCGTGCGGTCCCCCTACGAGCAGTACTTC.

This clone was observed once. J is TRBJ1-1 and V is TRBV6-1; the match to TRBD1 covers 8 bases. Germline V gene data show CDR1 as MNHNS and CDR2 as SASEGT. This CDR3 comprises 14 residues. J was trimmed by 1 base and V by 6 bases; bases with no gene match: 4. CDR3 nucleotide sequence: TGTGCCAGCAGCCTGGGACAGGCGAACACTGAAGCTTTCTTT. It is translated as CASSLGQANTEAFF.

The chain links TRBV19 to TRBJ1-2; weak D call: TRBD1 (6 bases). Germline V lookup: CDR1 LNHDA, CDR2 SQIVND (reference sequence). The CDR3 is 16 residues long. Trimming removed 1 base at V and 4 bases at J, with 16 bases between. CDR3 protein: CASSIGWAGVTYGYTF. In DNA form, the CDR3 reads TGTGCCAGTAGTATAGGCTGGGCAGGGGTTACCTATGGCTACACCTTC.

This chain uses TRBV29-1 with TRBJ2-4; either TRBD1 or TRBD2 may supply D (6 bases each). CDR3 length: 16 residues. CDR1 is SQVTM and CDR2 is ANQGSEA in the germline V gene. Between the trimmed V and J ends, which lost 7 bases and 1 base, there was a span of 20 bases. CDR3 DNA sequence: TGCAGCGCCACGTCCCGAGGGGGGTTGGCCAAAAACATTCAGTACTTC. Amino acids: CSATSRGGLAKNIQYF. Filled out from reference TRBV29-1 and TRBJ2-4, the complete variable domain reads SAVISQKPSRDICQRGTSLTIQCQVDSQVTMMFWYRQQPGQSLTLIATANQGSEATYESGFVIDKFPISRPNLTFSTLTVSNMSPEDSSIYLCSATSRGGLAKNIQYFGAGTRLSVL.

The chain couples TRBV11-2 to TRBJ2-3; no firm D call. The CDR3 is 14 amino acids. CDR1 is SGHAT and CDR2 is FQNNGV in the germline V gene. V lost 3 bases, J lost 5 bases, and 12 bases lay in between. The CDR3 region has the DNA TGTGCCAGCAGCTTGGGTCAGTTTCAAGATACGCAGTATTTT. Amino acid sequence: CASSLGQFQDTQYF.

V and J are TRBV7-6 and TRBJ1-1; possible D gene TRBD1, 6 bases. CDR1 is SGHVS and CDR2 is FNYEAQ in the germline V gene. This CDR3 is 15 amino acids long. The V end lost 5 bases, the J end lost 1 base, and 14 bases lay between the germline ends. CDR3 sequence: CASSLGGASNTEAFF. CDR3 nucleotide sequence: TGTGCCAGCAGCCTCGGGGGGGCCTCGAACACTGAAGCTTTCTTT.

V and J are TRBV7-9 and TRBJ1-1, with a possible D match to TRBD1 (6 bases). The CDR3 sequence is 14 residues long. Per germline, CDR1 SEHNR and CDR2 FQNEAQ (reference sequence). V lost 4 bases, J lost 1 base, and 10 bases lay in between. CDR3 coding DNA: TGTGCCAGCAGCTCGCCACAGGGGAACACTGAAGCTTTCTTT. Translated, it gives CASSSPQGNTEAFF.